One T cell receptor beta chain is described in this entry. Its antigen specificity is not known. Base quality data are lacking; no much larger clone is found one base away. The treatment or condition label, read with the paper, signifies: live attenuated yellow fever vaccine strain. A standard Ficoll-Paque protocol was used to isolate PBMCs from peripheral blood. Dynabeads CD4 and CD8 positive selection kits were used to isolate the CD4 and CD8 T-cell fractions. RNA was extracted with TriZol from bulk PBMCs, CD4 and CD8 fractions, and dextramer-positive and dextramer-negative fractions. These data belong to a study of T cells after yellow fever vaccination (dated by TCRdb to between 2018 and 2021). General notes on the study: The SMART-Seq v4 Ultra Low Input RNA kit was used to prepare libraries from fractions with low cell numbers. Blood was drawn at multiple timepoints before and after primary and secondary immunization, with bulk PBMC replicates and cell subsets isolated. The cohort comprised two healthy male donors, one aged 18 to 29 and one aged 30 to 39 years. To follow T-cell clones before and after both primary and booster YFV17D yellow fever vaccination, bulk TCR alpha and beta repertoires underwent longitudinal sequencing. What the research found in general, with its limitations: The study included only two donors, which limits how far the findings can be generalized. Most clones expanded after primary vaccination (approximately 96% of CD4 and 88% of CD8) were re-detected after the booster, suggesting that broad memory maintenance occurred. A small share of clonotypes was detected in both CD4 and CD8 compartments, with the overlap likely arising from convergent recombination. Computational filtering was required because FACS-sorted repertoires could contain abundant contaminating clonotypes from the bulk population. The secondary T-cell response was weaker than the primary response but faster, peaking on day 5 instead of day 15.

Per the germline V gene, SGHRS is the CDR1 and YFSETQ is the CDR2. The CDR3 spans 15 residues, from the cysteine through the phenylalanine. Only the CDR3 portion is preserved as DNA: 45 bases, with reading frame beginning at the first base. V is cut back by 7 bases and J by 3 bases, with 9 bases in the junction unmatched. Sequencer: Illumina NovaSeq 6000. TCR cDNA was synthesized by 5'RACE template switching, through which a universal primer site and unique molecular identifiers were introduced. Priming for cDNA synthesis came from both the TCR alpha and TCR beta constant segments. Library amplification used two PCR steps, and the second PCR step added sample barcodes and sequencing adapters. Sequencing of libraries was performed on Illumina HiSeq 2500 (2x100 bp) or NovaSeq (2x150 bp). The source study handled its data this way. Reads were demultiplexed and collapsed into UMI consensus sequences with MIGEC, and V(D)J alignment was performed with MiXCR. Clonotypes responding to the vaccine were identified with edgeR on replicate PBMC samples, with the criteria of FDR below 0.01 and a log2 fold change above 5 up to day 15. CD4 or CD8 identity was assigned to each bulk clonotype according to whether the clonotype was present at higher abundance in the sequenced CD4 repertoire or the sequenced CD8 repertoire. TCRdb passed the public sequencing reads through fastp at Q25 and MiXCR, retaining productive beta sequences. Here each entry gathers all rows of one CDR3 protein and keeps the most common genes and DNA. These V and J calls are TCRdb output, not the study's own analysis. The sample contains approximately 260,000 distinct CDR3 sequences, about 5.2% of them found a single time. The leading ten clones occupy roughly 3.5% of the sample.

Recombination joined TRBV5-1 with TRBJ2-2, with 7 bases aligning to TRBD1. This clonotype originated in a man between 18 and 35 years old who received the YFV17D yellow fever vaccine. The sample consisted of CD4+ T cells sorted from PBMCs, taken on the day of the yellow fever booster vaccination. Read as DNA, the sequence is TGCGCCAGCGGTCATGGACAGGTCGACACCGGGGAGCTGTTTTTT. This translates into CASGHGQVDTGELFF.